These 4 T cell receptor beta chains share one sample of origin, sequenced in a study of blood T cells in healthy people across ages. It was with a sample-barcoded 5' primer and a J-beta primer mix that a second PCR of about 7 to 12 cycles was run. TCRdb recomputed calls from the 5' RACE reads with MiXCR, one row per CDR3 protein. This table holds around 820,000 distinct CDR3 sequences, 25% found once. This same sample was also part of a study on T cells of mothers and their children.

Sequenced sample: blood. These receptor sequences come from a boy younger than 18 in good health.

The CDR3, as DNA: TGTGCCAGCAGCCCAACCACTCCGGGACTAAGATCCTACGAGCAGTACTTC. This sequence encodes CASSPTTPGLRSYEQYF. The gene calls are TRBV28 and TRBJ2-7; 7 nucleotides agree with TRBD2. The germline V gene has CDR1 MDHEN and CDR2 SYDVKM. The CDR3 loop spans 17 amino acids. Losses at the gene ends were 6 bases for V and 1 base for J; bases not matched to a gene: 15. The variable domain in full, completed from reference TRBV28 and TRBJ2-7, reads DVKVTQSSRYLVKRTGEKVFLECVQDMDHENMFWYRQDPGLGLRLIYFSYDVKMKEKGDIPEGYSVSREKKERFSLILESASTNQTSMYLCASSPTTPGLRSYEQYFGPGTRLTVT.

This clonotype was found once. V gene TRBV7-9 combines with J gene TRBJ2-5; TRBD2 is a possible D gene (6 bases). CDR3 length: 17 amino acids. Trimming took off 5 bases at V and 4 bases at J, with 23 bases between the two ends. From germline, CDR1 is SEHNR and CDR2 FQNEAQ (reference sequence). CDR3 coding DNA: TGTGCCAGCAGCCCGGGCCCGGGACGTCGGAGGGGAGAGACCCAGTACTTC. This translates into CASSPGPGRRRGETQYF.

The J gene is TRBJ2-3, the V gene TRBV27, with TRBD1 matching 10 bases. In germline, CDR1 is MNHEY, CDR2 SMNVEV (reference sequence). The V gene end was trimmed by 8 bases and the J gene end by 6 bases; junction bases not matched to a gene: 11. The CDR3 is made up of 15 amino acids. The CDR3 DNA reads as TGTGCCAGCGGGAGGGACAGGGGTTGGCAGGATACGCAGTATTTT. This codes for CASGRDRGWQDTQYF.

The genes are TRBV9 and TRBJ1-2, with TRBD1 matching over 9 bases. CDR1 and CDR2 (germline): SGDLS, YYNGEE. The ends lost 4 bases at V and 4 bases at J; junction bases unmatched: 14. The CDR3 is 17 amino acids. The CDR3 nucleotides read TGTGCCAGCAGCCGGACAGGGGATCCCCTACCCTCCTATGGCTACACCTTC. It encodes CASSRTGDPLPSYGYTF.